A selection of T cell receptor beta chains follows, all from one sample in a study of shared clonotypes between healthy human individuals. The method was immunoSEQ multiplex PCR; TCRdb's version includes in-frame clones alone and lacks a portion of them. The sample carries about 600,000 clones, about 97% recorded once. The sample taken for sequencing was naive CD4+ T cells sorted from blood. Receptor source: a young woman in good health. Each CDR3 is given without its conserved first and last residue.

TRBJ2-2 | TRBV25-1 | ASSDGRGPGELF
TRBJ2-1 | TRBV5-1 | ASSLASGSYNEQF
TRBJ2-7 | TRBV19 | ASSIPGTGVLEQY
TRBJ2-2 | TRBV6-4 | ASTTLDRAYTGELF
TRBJ1-2 | TRBV28 | ASSSSGTGKDPGGYT
TRBJ2-5 | TRBV5-1 | ASSLGIQETQY
TRBJ2-3 | TRBV29-1 | SAGGAESTDTQY
TRBJ2-6 | TRBV28 | ASSLVGNGANVLT
TRBJ2-3 | TRBV7-3 | ASSLGRGLTDTQY
TRBJ1-5 | TRBV30 | AWSVRLPQGNNQPQH
TRBJ1-1 | TRBV9 | ASSGRDRNTEAF
TRBJ2-5 | TRBV5-4 | ASSSMTGNLETQY
TRBJ1-4 | TRBV28 | ASSLTGGTNEKLF
TRBJ1-2 | TRBV29-1 | SVEGPKYGYT
TRBJ2-5 | TRBV19 | ASSSTTGVKQTQY
TRBJ1-1 | TRBV5-1 | ASRQIQGAPEAF
TRBJ1-5 | TRBV19 | ASSSRGGTGVVNQPQH
TRBJ2-1 | TRBV29-1 | SVLGDEQF
TRBJ2-7 | TRBV2 | ASSEEPGSGYEQY
. | TRBV30 | AWSRLPSGKDYEQY
TRBJ2-3 | TRBV28 | ASSFSRDTQY
TRBJ1-2 | TRBV7-8 | ASSLAMVGSGYT
TRBJ2-7 | TRBV18 | ASSPNRDNSYEQY
TRBJ2-6 | TRBV5-4 | ASREGGPSGANVLT
TRBJ1-2 | TRBV25-1 | ASSPRATDGYT
TRBJ2-3 | TRBV5-1 | ASSFLTGGANTQY
. | TRBV5-1 | ASRFWDREHEQY
TRBJ2-5 | TRBV4-1 | ASSQSVFLAVEEETQY
TRBJ2-7 | TRBV20-1 | SAREAEQY
TRBJ2-7 | TRBV7-9 | ASSPGAPEQY
TRBJ2-7 | TRBV10-2 | AIRSAGTDPPEQY
TRBJ2-3 | TRBV7-2 | ASSLFGRGPDTQY
TRBJ2-7 | TRBV18 | ASSPRTGSYEQY
TRBJ1-2 | TRBV12-5 | AGNLQAPHYGYT
TRBJ2-4 | TRBV6-5 | ASQQTALNIQY
TRBJ1-2 | TRBV7-2 | ASSLIVGGYT
. | TRBV2 | ASSHPGTPLNEQY
TRBJ1-3 | TRBV4-1 | ASSHLRTRSSGNTIY
TRBJ1-1 | TRBV11-2 | ASSLGQLIEAF
TRBJ2-7 | TRBV6-5 | ASSSTFSGRPYEQY
TRBJ1-6 | TRBV7-9 | ASSFRDSYNSPLH
TRBJ2-1 | TRBV18 | ASSPGLAVSYNEQF
TRBJ1-4 | TRBV28 | ASSAPGQGSEKLF
TRBJ1-4 | TRBV19 | ASSNRDGSNEKLF
TRBJ1-2 | TRBV5-6 | ASSRLSQDHYGYT
TRBJ1-3 | TRBV18 | ASSPQWDRGTGNTIY
TRBJ2-5 | TRBV19 | ASSKRTGTKGQETQY
TRBJ2-7 | TRBV7-9 | ASKNIGGRAQEQY
TRBJ1-5 | TRBV28 | ASSSPDRDSQPQH
TRBJ1-2 | TRBV28 | ASSFPTAYGYT
TRBJ1-6 | TRBV27 | ASSRRMPGGNSPLH
TRBJ1-2 | TRBV28 | ASTITGTSRDYGYT
TRBJ2-7 | TRBV4-1 | ASSQDLERRQY
TRBJ1-1 | TRBV6-1 | ASSARQGNTEAF
TRBJ2-2 | TRBV6-5 | ASRLRDLSTGELF
TRBJ2-2 | TRBV14 | ASSHPGPGSTGELF
TRBJ2-3 | TRBV12-5 | ASGFLSGTSDTQY
TRBJ1-1 | TRBV23-1 | ASSHRRQAGEAF
TRBJ2-2 | TRBV7-9 | ASSFGLAGSNTGELF
TRBJ2-3 | TRBV28 | ASSFGTASSTDTQY